The 15 T cell receptor beta chains below were found in one sample sequenced in a study of cytomegalovirus exposure and HLA in healthy donors. PCR employed 60 Vbeta and 13 Jbeta primers. TCRdb keeps only in-frame clones here, not all; method: immunoSEQ multiplex PCR. The sample has approximately 170,000 clones; approximately 80% are singletons. Sequencing was done on a sample of PBMCs. The receptors stem from a middle-aged woman in good health and CMV-seropositive.

The genes are TRBV19 and TRBJ2-4; D gene unclear. The CDR3 is 16 amino acids. Trimming shortened V by 3 bases and J by 0 bases, and 12 bases separated the two germline ends. Germline loops: CDR1 LNHDA, CDR2 SQIVND (reference sequence). The CDR3 region has the DNA TGTGCCAGTAGTATTACAGACGTGCTAGCCAAAAACATTCAGTACTTC. Translated, it gives CASSITDVLAKNIQYF.

The J gene is TRBJ1-5, the V gene TRBV19; 9 bases agree with TRBD1. V gave up 3 bases and J gave up 4 bases; unmatched junction bases: 4. This CDR3 is built from 15 residues. Germline V gene data show CDR1 as LNHDA and CDR2 as SQIVND (reference sequence). The CDR3 coding sequence is TGTGCCAGTAGTATCCTGGACAGGGGAAATCAGCCCCAGCATTTT. This gives the protein CASSILDRGNQPQHF.

J is TRBJ2-2 and V is TRBV4-1; D is undetermined. V lost 1 base and J 1 base, leaving 10 bases between the germline ends. Looked up from germline, CDR1 is MGHRA and CDR2 is YSYEKL. The length of the CDR3 is 16 residues. The CDR3 DNA sequence: TGCGCCAGCAGCCAAGTTTTAACGGTGAACACCGGGGAGCTGTTTTTT. Its protein product is CASSQVLTVNTGELFF.

The V gene is TRBV5-1, the J gene TRBJ2-5, with TRBD1 matching over 7 bases. V lost 0 bases and J lost 11; bases outside the gene matches: 10. The CDR3 contains 14 residues. Germline assignment: CDR1 SGHRS and CDR2 YFSETQ. CDR3 sequence (DNA): TGCGCCAGCAGCTTGGTTCAGGCAGGGGGTGAGCAGTACTTC. Translation gives CASSLVQAGGEQYF.

The rearrangement joins TRBV28 to TRBJ2-5; 7 bases agree with TRBD2. This CDR3 has 16 amino acids. The V segment lost 2 bases and the J segment 4 bases; nucleotides outside the gene matches: 10. Germline values: CDR1 MDHEN, CDR2 SYDVKM. CDR3 residues: CASSLVSGGVRETQYF. CDR3 DNA sequence: TGTGCCAGCAGTTTAGTTAGTGGGGGGGTACGAGAGACCCAGTACTTC.

This clone was detected only a few times. This sequence joins TRBV6-1 and TRBJ1-5; 9 bases map to TRBD1. Germline-derived CDR1 and CDR2 are MNHNS and SASEGT. This CDR3 region has 14 residues. Trimming at V came to 2 bases and at J to 6 bases, leaving 2 bases not matched to a gene. In DNA form, the CDR3 reads TGTGCCAGCAGTGAAACAGGGGGCGGTCAGCCCCAGCATTTT. It codes for CASSETGGGQPQHF.

The V call is TRBV5-1, the J call TRBJ2-1, with 8 positions matching TRBD2. CDR1 and CDR2 (germline): SGHRS, YFSETQ. The CDR3 is 16 amino acids. The V gene end was trimmed by 3 bases and the J gene end by 0 bases; junction bases not matched to a gene: 5. The CDR3 reads CASSYSAGASYNEQFF. Written as DNA, the CDR3 is TGCGCCAGCAGCTACTCAGCGGGGGCCTCCTACAATGAGCAGTTCTTC. Full variable domain (rest looked up from reference TRBV5-1 and TRBJ2-1): KAGVTQTPRYLIKTRGQQVTLSCSPISGHRSVSWYQQTPGQGLQFLFEYFSETQRNKGNFPGRFSGRQFSNSRSEMNVSTLELGDSALYLCASSYSAGASYNEQFFGPGTRLTVL.

This chain connects TRBV18 to TRBJ1-4; D call uncertain. This CDR3 contains 15 residues. Trimming took 1 base from V and 8 from J, leaving 14 bases between them. CDR1 and CDR2 from the germline V gene are KGHSH and LQKENI. The CDR3 region is CASSPRKREEEKLFF. The CDR3 DNA reads TGTGCCAGCTCACCACGGAAAAGGGAGGAGGAAAAACTGTTTTTT.

The chain joins TRBV5-5 to TRBJ2-7; 8 nucleotides match TRBD1. The CDR3 extends over 14 amino acids. The V gene end was trimmed by 4 bases and the J gene end by 3 bases; junction bases not matched to a gene: 6. The germline V gene has CDR1 SGHKS and CDR2 YYEKEE (reference sequence). The CDR3 DNA follows: TGTGCCAGCAGCCATTCCGGGACAGGCTACGAGCAGTACTTC. Amino acids: CASSHSGTGYEQYF.

The rearrangement links TRBV6-5 to TRBJ2-7; 11 bases are a match to TRBD1. The trim removed 10 bases at V and 4 bases at J, leaving 3 bases unmatched. Germline lookup yields CDR1 MNHEY and CDR2 SVGAGI. This CDR3 contains 12 residues. The CDR3 region is CATRDRGYEQYF. CDR3 DNA: TGTGCCACTCGGGACAGGGGGTACGAGCAGTACTTC.

The chain couples TRBV2 to TRBJ1-2; D is possibly TRBD1 (6 bases). Germline V gene sequence: CDR1 SNHLY, CDR2 FYNNEI. The CDR3 has 13 residues. V was cut by 7 bases and J by 7 bases, with 16 bases left in between. In DNA, the CDR3 is TGTGCCAGCACTCGAGACAGGCTGGCTGGCTACACCTTC. Its translation: CASTRDRLAGYTF.

The genes are TRBV7-9 and TRBJ2-1; D may be TRBD2 (5 bases). CDR3 length: 14 residues. V gave up 7 bases and J gave up 6 bases, with 16 bases separating them. The germline CDR1 and CDR2 sequences are SEHNR and FQNEAQ (reference sequence). The CDR3 DNA reads as TGTGCCAGCACCCCATTATTAGCGACCAATGAGCAGTTCTTC. Amino acid sequence: CASTPLLATNEQFF.

V gene TRBV4-2 combines with J gene TRBJ1-4; 9 bases line up with TRBD1. The V segment lost 0 bases and the J segment 9 bases; nucleotides outside the gene matches: 5. Germline V gene data show CDR1 as LGHNA and CDR2 as YNFKEQ. The CDR3 totals 15 residues. CDR3 region: CASSQEGGQGKKLFF. The CDR3 bases are TGTGCCAGCAGCCAAGAGGGTGGACAGGGGAAAAAACTGTTTTTT.

This clone was observed a single time. The V gene is TRBV2, the J gene TRBJ2-1; maybe TRBD1 (6 bases). This CDR3 has 17 residues. CDR1 SNHLY and CDR2 FYNNEI come from the germline V gene. V shed 2 bases and J shed 1 base, with 15 bases lying between them. The CDR3 DNA reads TGTGCCAGCAGTGAAACATTACAGGGCCAATCCTACAATGAGCAGTTCTTC. This encodes CASSETLQGQSYNEQFF.

With regard to this clone: Distinct nucleotide sequences in the sample also encode this CDR3. The rearrangement links TRBV9 to TRBJ1-2; D remains unclear. The V gene's germline CDR1 is SGDLS and CDR2 YYNGEE. V lost 0 bases to trimming and J lost 5 bases, with 5 bases between them. The CDR3 extends over 12 amino acids. The CDR3 sequence: CASSVDSYGYTF. The DNA for the CDR3 is TGTGCCAGCAGCGTAGACTCGTATGGCTACACCTTC.